A selection of T cell receptor beta chains follows, all from one sample in a study of blood T cell repertoires in COVID-19. Clones were sequenced by immunoSEQ multiplex PCR, and TCRdb holds only the in-frame ones, with some missing. This table holds 100,000 or so clones, roughly nine tenths found once. Sequencing was performed on peripheral blood. The source is a man aged 45-60 years with acute or convalescent COVID-19. Both conserved end residues are part of each CDR3. Fields, in order: clone size, D gene, V gene, J gene, CDR3 DNA, CDR3 protein. D genes are given only for firm matches. Some rows mark clone size as missing; the rest say once, few, many or name a class of expanded clone.

size: .; D: .; V: TRBV6-5; J: TRBJ1-1; DNA: TGTGCCAGCCAGAACAGGGTTTTCGATGAAGCTTTCTTT; CDR3: CASQNRVFDEAFF
size: .; D: .; V: TRBV28; J: TRBJ1-1; DNA: TGTGCCAGCAGTCCCAGCGTCGTTAGCCGGATCGCAATTCACACTGAAGCTTTCTTT; CDR3: CASSPSVVSRIAIHTEAFF
size: .; D: TRBD1; V: TRBV6-1; J: TRBJ2-2; DNA: TGTGCCAGCAGTGAAGTTGGGACAGGGGCCGGGGAGCTGTTTTTT; CDR3: CASSEVGTGAGELFF
size: .; D: TRBD2; V: TRBV7-9; J: TRBJ2-1; DNA: TGTGCCAGCAGCTCAGGGACTAGCGGGGAGTCCTACAATGAGCAGTTCTTC; CDR3: CASSSGTSGESYNEQFF
size: .; D: TRBD2; V: TRBV7-2; J: TRBJ2-7; DNA: TGTGCCAGCAGCTTTAGCGGGGGGGCTTACGAGCAGTACTTC; CDR3: CASSFSGGAYEQYF
size: .; D: .; V: TRBV25-1; J: TRBJ1-1; DNA: TGTGCCAGCAGTGCACCCGGGGGAATGGGGGCTTTCTTT; CDR3: CASSAPGGMGAFF
size: .; D: TRBD2; V: TRBV5-1; J: TRBJ2-3; DNA: TGCGCCAGCAGCCCCTTTCGCGGGGGACCTAGCACAGATACGCAGTATTTT; CDR3: CASSPFRGGPSTDTQYF
size: once; D: .; V: TRBV6-4; J: TRBJ1-1; DNA: TGTGCCAGCAGTGAAGGGGTGAACACTGAAGCTTTCTTT; CDR3: CASSEGVNTEAFF
size: once; D: .; V: TRBV5-1; J: TRBJ1-3; DNA: TGCGCCAGCACCGACTCCGGGTTCTCTGGAAACACCATATATTTT; CDR3: CASTDSGFSGNTIYF
size: .; D: .; V: TRBV2; J: TRBJ2-7; DNA: TGTGCCAGCAGAGACACAGGGTTCTCCTACGAGCAGTACTTC; CDR3: CASRDTGFSYEQYF
size: .; D: .; V: TRBV19; J: TRBJ2-3; DNA: TGTGCCAGTAGTAATAATCTCGGGGATACGCAGTATTTT; CDR3: CASSNNLGDTQYF
size: .; D: .; V: TRBV2; J: TRBJ1-5; DNA: TGTGCCAGCAGTGCACAGGGTTTCGGAGGTCAGCCCCAGCATTTT; CDR3: CASSAQGFGGQPQHF
size: few; D: TRBD1; V: TRBV6-5; J: TRBJ2-3; DNA: TGTGCCAGCAGCGGACAGGTCAGCACAGATACGCAGTATTTT; CDR3: CASSGQVSTDTQYF
size: .; D: .; V: TRBV3-1/TRBV3-2; J: TRBJ2-4; DNA: TGTGCCAGCAGCCAAGCCGACCAGGGTAGCATTCAGTACTTC; CDR3: CASSQADQGSIQYF
size: .; D: .; V: TRBV29-1; J: TRBJ1-1; DNA: TGCAGCGTTGATCAGAGGGCTGAAGCTTTCTTT; CDR3: CSVDQRAEAFF
size: .; D: TRBD1; V: TRBV7-9; J: TRBJ1-1; DNA: TGTGCCAGCAGCTTGTCAGGGGGCACTGAAGCTTTCTTT; CDR3: CASSLSGGTEAFF
size: few; D: .; V: TRBV5-1; J: TRBJ2-3; DNA: TGCGCCAGCAGCCCGTTCCGGGGTGGCGGAGATACGCAGTATTTT; CDR3: CASSPFRGGGDTQYF
size: .; D: TRBD1; V: TRBV3-1/TRBV3-2; J: TRBJ2-2; DNA: TGTGCCAGCAGCCCGCAAGGGAACAGGGGGGTCGGGGAGCTGTTTTTT; CDR3: CASSPQGNRGVGELFF
size: .; D: TRBD1; V: TRBV4-1; J: TRBJ1-1; DNA: TGCGCCAGCAGCCAAGTCGGACAGGGAATCGCTGAAGCTTTCTTT; CDR3: CASSQVGQGIAEAFF
size: .; D: .; V: TRBV14; J: TRBJ2-3; DNA: TGTGCCAGCAGCCAAGAACAGGTGGAGTTAGATACGCAGTATTTT; CDR3: CASSQEQVELDTQYF
size: .; D: TRBD1; V: TRBV7-8; J: TRBJ1-2; DNA: TGTGCCAGCAGCAAGGGACAGGGACCCTCAACGGGGTATGGCTACACCTTC; CDR3: CASSKGQGPSTGYGYTF
size: .; D: .; V: TRBV10-2; J: TRBJ1-5; DNA: TGCGCCAGCAGTGAAGTCAGGGCTGGCAATCAGCCCCAGCATTTT; CDR3: CASSEVRAGNQPQHF
size: .; D: TRBD1; V: TRBV28; J: TRBJ2-7; DNA: TGTGCCAGCAGATCCGCTGGGACAGGTGGCGACGAGCAGTACTTC; CDR3: CASRSAGTGGDEQYF
size: .; D: .; V: TRBV4-3; J: TRBJ2-7; DNA: TGCGCCAGCAGCCAAGAATCATACGGGATTCAGTACTTC; CDR3: CASSQESYGIQYF
size: .; D: .; V: TRBV7-2; J: TRBJ2-5; DNA: TGTGCCAGGGGCGGGGTACAAGAGACCCAGTACTTC; CDR3: CARGGVQETQYF
size: .; D: TRBD2; V: TRBV5-8; J: TRBJ2-3; DNA: TGTGCCAGCATCCTGTGGGGGGGTAGCACAGATACGCAGTATTTT; CDR3: CASILWGGSTDTQYF